This T cell receptor beta chain comes out of a study of blood T cell repertoires in COVID-19. In the study overall: Samples came from the United States, Italy and Spain, spanning acute and convalescent COVID-19.

Clones were sequenced by immunoSEQ multiplex PCR, and TCRdb holds only the in-frame ones, with some missing. The sample includes approximately 32,000 clones, roughly nine tenths seen only once; the top ten take under 4.5%. Trimming left V 3 bases short and J 6 bases short, with 11 bases between. CDR3 length equals 13 residues. Per germline, CDR1 SGHDN and CDR2 FVKESK. This receptor was obtained from a man aged 60 to 75 with acute or convalescent COVID-19. Sequencing was carried out using peripheral blood. This rearrangement joins TRBV14 to TRBJ1-2, with unresolved D. This chain's CDR3 is CASSHSRANGYTF. DNA for the CDR3: TGTGCCAGCAGCCACTCCCGAGCTAATGGCTACACCTTC.